This TCR beta chain derives from a study of blood T cells in healthy people across ages (dated by TCRdb to about 2015). General notes on the study: In model experiments, template switching captured about one uniquely barcoded TCR beta cDNA molecule for every two T cells. To avoid experimental bias, donors of different ages were randomly spread across the sequencing lanes. The study analyzed two additional independent replicas of 1 million unique cDNA reads from the same blood draw for two donors, one aged 18 to 30 and one aged 80 or older. Four age groups were formed from the donors: young (average approximately 17 years), middle-aged (around 40), aged (roughly 56) and long-lived (82). Age-related changes in TCR beta repertoire diversity were measured in the study by deep sequencing normalized with unique cDNA molecular identifiers.

The donors were some 39 Caucasian individuals from Russia, aged roughly 6 to 90 years, who were systemically healthy. Each donor gave ten milliliters of peripheral blood, collected into EDTA-treated Vacutainer tubes. Ficoll-Paque density-gradient centrifugation was used to isolate PBMCs, with at least 6.5 million per sample. Trizol reagent was used to extract total RNA from the PBMCs, yielding at least 5.5 micrograms per sample. Naive CD45RAhigh/CD27high T cell percentages were measured by flow cytometry on a PBMC aliquot from every donor. The investigation overall reported the following: Because the CMV infection status of the donors was unknown, age-related changes in expanded clonotypes may potentially have been confounded. Observed TCR beta diversity correlated strongly with the percentage of naive T cells measured by flow cytometry. Estimates of total diversity based on one million sequenced T cells were regarded as lower bounds and as underestimates. Because profiling used bulk unsorted PBMCs, naive and antigen-experienced compartments could not be compared conclusively. Observed TCR beta diversity per million T cells fell roughly linearly with age, and a significant reduction was already apparent by age roughly 40. Compared with the aged group, more naive CD4+ T cells, fewer expanded clones and increased TCR diversity were shown by the long-lived group, suggesting age selection.

V is pruned by 4 bases and J by 4 bases, leaving 11 bases of the junction without a gene match. The germline V gene gives CDR1 as KGHDR and CDR2 as SFDVKD. Inclusive of the bounding cysteine and phenylalanine, the CDR3 is 17 residues long. Only CDR3 DNA remains: 51 bases, in frame from the first base. Library method: 5' RACE. Sequencing was performed on an Illumina HiSeq 2500. A second 7 to 11 cycle PCR used a sample-barcoded 5' primer and a J-beta primer mix. A unique molecular identifier was introduced onto each TCR beta cDNA molecule by a template-switch 5' adaptor carrying 12 random nucleotides. Each sample yielded at least 3 million CDR3-containing paired-end reads. All of the RNA was converted into first-strand cDNA using the Mint cDNA synthesis kit, with a TRBC-specific oligonucleotide serving as the primer. Following uracil-DNA glycosylase treatment, all cDNA underwent a first 18-cycle PCR with the universal primers M1SS and BC2_uni_R. Under the source paper's analysis protocol: Each sample was normalized by randomly selecting 1 million high-quality reads, each carrying a distinct molecular identifier. Instead of being binned into consensus sequences, reads that shared molecular identifiers were thrown out. MiTCR, run with a Q25 quality threshold and the strictest error-elimination algorithm, handled CDR3 identification, clonotype clustering and error correction. A nonparametric unseen species model using Euler transformation provided a lower-bound estimate of total TCR beta diversity. In TCRdb, the public reads were trimmed at Q25 with fastp and aligned with MiXCR, with productive beta chains retained. Every entry covers one CDR3 protein and lists the most common genes and DNA from its rows. TCRdb, not the authors, supplied the V and J calls. This sample holds around 790,000 distinct CDR3 sequences; around 42% were observed only once. Around 21% of the sample is in the top ten clones.

In its sample, this clonotype was seen a few times. There is no known antigen for this receptor. No clone much larger than this one lies a single base away; base qualities are absent. The rearrangement joined TRBV24-1 to TRBJ2-5; the junction holds 10 bases that match TRBD1. The sequence was obtained from a man aged 55-75 years in good health. Sequenced sample: blood. The base sequence is TGTGCCACCAGTGACCGGACAGGGGGGGGTCGGGGAGAGACCCAGTACTTC. Its coded protein is CATSDRTGGGRGETQYF.